Listed below are T cell receptor beta chains from one sample, sequenced in a study of shared clonotypes between healthy human individuals. Produced via immunoSEQ multiplex PCR; TCRdb's table is partial and in-frame only. Found here are roughly 2.2 million clones, approximately 93% of them singletons; the top ten hold about 0.37%. Sample: naive CD4+ T cells from PBMCs. Receptor source: a man aged 18 to 30 in good health. Some clones in this sample may be carry-over from other donors' samples. CDR3s include the opening cysteine and the closing phenylalanine or tryptophan. The order of the fields is D gene, J gene, clone size, V gene, CDR3 DNA, CDR3 protein. D genes are given only for firm matches. Some rows mark clone size as missing; the rest say once, few, many or name a class of expanded clone.

>NA|TRBJ2-7|NA|TRBV28
TGTGCCAGCAGTTCGAGAAGTTACAGGGGAGGCCCCTACGAGCAGTACTTC
CASSSRSYRGGPYEQYF
>NA|TRBJ2-5|NA|TRBV12-5
TGTGCTAGTGGTTTGGCCCCGAACCAAGAGACCCAGTACTTC
CASGLAPNQETQYF
>TRBD1|TRBJ1-1|NA|TRBV6-6
TGTGCCAGCAGGGGACAGGGGTACACTGAAGCTTTCTTT
CASRGQGYTEAFF
>NA|TRBJ1-5|NA|TRBV27
TGTGCCAGCAGTTTTCCGGGGCGCGGCAATCAGCCCCAGCATTTT
CASSFPGRGNQPQHF
>NA|TRBJ1-3|NA|TRBV9
TGTGCCAGCAGCGTACAAAGTGTGTGGGACACCATATATTTT
CASSVQSVWDTIYF
>NA|TRBJ2-1|NA|TRBV6-5
TGTGCCAGCAGCCGTAACTGGGGGTACAATGAGCAGTTCTTC
CASSRNWGYNEQFF
>NA|TRBJ2-7|NA|TRBV29-1
TGCAGCGTCGCACAGGGTCTCGAGCAGTACTTC
CSVAQGLEQYF
>NA|TRBJ1-3|NA|TRBV5-8
TGTGCCAGCAGCTTTCAATGGATTACTGGAAACACCATATATTTT
CASSFQWITGNTIYF
>NA|TRBJ2-5|NA|TRBV25-1
TGTGCCAGTCGCGTGAAGGGGGAGACCCAGTACTTC
CASRVKGETQYF
>NA|TRBJ1-2|NA|TRBV4-2
TGTGCCAGCAGCCACCCCCAGCAGGCGGTAGGCTACACCTTC
CASSHPQQAVGYTF
>TRBD1|TRBJ1-2|NA|TRBV28
TGTGCCAGCAGTGGACAAGGACAGGGAGACTATGGCTACACCTTC
CASSGQGQGDYGYTF
>NA|TRBJ2-5|NA|TRBV7-7
TGTGCCAGCAGCCGAAAATCAGTTACTACAGAGACCCAGTACTTC
CASSRKSVTTETQYF
>TRBD2|TRBJ2-7|NA|TRBV4-2
TGTGCCAGCAGCCAAGTCATTACTAGCGGGTCCTACGAGCAGTACTTC
CASSQVITSGSYEQYF
>TRBD1|TRBJ2-7|NA|TRBV5-1
TGCGCCAGCAGCAAGGACAGGGCCGCCTACGAGCAGTACTTC
CASSKDRAAYEQYF
>NA|TRBJ2-7|NA|TRBV18
TGTGCCAGCTCACCTCCAAGCCAATACGAGCAGTACTTC
CASSPPSQYEQYF
>NA|TRBJ1-2|NA|TRBV2
TGTGCCAGTTTAATAGTCCCTTCCCCGGCGGGCTACACCTTC
CASLIVPSPAGYTF
>NA|TRBJ2-3|NA|TRBV18
TGTGCCAGCTCACGATCGACAGCCATACCGCCCGCAGATACGCAGTATTTT
CASSRSTAIPPADTQYF
>NA|TRBJ1-4|NA|TRBV7-9
TGTGCCAGCAGCTTACCCCGGCGGGGCCCCCCAACTAATGAAAAACTGTTTTTT
CASSLPRRGPPTNEKLFF
>NA|TRBJ1-4|NA|TRBV28
TGTGCCAGCAGTTTGTTCGGGGTCACTAATGAAAAACTGTTTTTT
CASSLFGVTNEKLFF
>TRBD2|TRBJ2-7|NA|TRBV7-2
TGTGCCAGCAGCTTTCCAGGCGGGAGGGCCGGGGAGCAGTACTTC
CASSFPGGRAGEQYF
>NA|TRBJ1-1|NA|TRBV28
TGTGCCAGCAGTCCCACAGTTGGGCGGATGGCTTTCTTT
CASSPTVGRMAFF
>NA|TRBJ2-1|NA|TRBV4-2
TGTGCCAGCAGCCAAGATCGGGGTGGGAATGAGCAGTTCTTC
CASSQDRGGNEQFF
>TRBD2|TRBJ2-7|NA|TRBV5-1
TGCGCCAGCAGCTCTCGGCCTAGCGGGAGCTCCTACGAGCAGTACTTC
CASSSRPSGSSYEQYF
>TRBD2|TRBJ2-5|NA|TRBV28
TGTGCCAGCATTCCGTCTAGCGGGAGCCGGGAGACCCAGTACTTC
CASIPSSGSRETQYF
>TRBD1|TRBJ1-4|NA|TRBV4-2
TGTGCCAGCAGCCAAGGCCCGACAGGGGGCTTCGGTAATGAAAAACTGTTTTTT
CASSQGPTGGFGNEKLFF
>NA|TRBJ1-5|NA|TRBV28
TGTGCCAGCAGCCAGAGACCTTATAGCAATCAGCCCCAGCATTTT
CASSQRPYSNQPQHF
>TRBD1|TRBJ2-2|NA|TRBV5-5
TGTGCCAGCAGCTTACAGGGGGCCACCGGGGAGCTGTTTTTT
CASSLQGATGELFF
>NA|TRBJ2-3|NA|TRBV30
TGTGCCTGGAGTACCACCACAGATACGCAGTATTTT
CAWSTTTDTQYF
>NA|TRBJ1-5|NA|TRBV6-1
TGTGCCAGCAGTGGCCGGGAGGGGCCTGGAAATCAGCCCCAGCATTTT
CASSGREGPGNQPQHF
>NA|TRBJ2-7|NA|TRBV6-6
TGTGCCAGCAGTTACCGAGGGGATTCCTACGAGCAGTACTTC
CASSYRGDSYEQYF
>TRBD1|TRBJ1-5|once|TRBV27
TGTGCCAGCAGGGAGACAGGGTGGGGCAATCAGCCCCAGCATTTT
CASRETGWGNQPQHF
>NA|TRBJ1-3|NA|TRBV7-3
TGTGCCAGCAGCAAAGACGGATCCTCTGGAAACACCATATATTTT
CASSKDGSSGNTIYF
>NA|TRBJ1-2|NA|TRBV4-1
TGCGCCAGCAGCCCAGGTGTGGATCGGCGGAAGACCATCTATGGCTACACCTTC
CASSPGVDRRKTIYGYTF
>NA|TRBJ2-6|NA|TRBV29-1
TGCAGCGTTGGTGTCAGCTCTGGGGCCAACGTCCTGACTTTC
CSVGVSSGANVLTF
>NA|TRBJ2-3|NA|TRBV7-9
TGTGCCAGCAGCTCTGGTTGGGGGCGATCCAGCACAGATACGCAGTATTTT
CASSSGWGRSSTDTQYF
>TRBD2|TRBJ2-7|NA|TRBV9
TGTGCCAGCTCCTCGGAGAAGCGGGGGAGCTCCTACGAGCAGTACTTC
CASSSEKRGSSYEQYF
>NA|TRBJ1-1|NA|TRBV19
TGTGCCAGTAGTCTCACAGGCGGCACTGAAGCTTTCTTT
CASSLTGGTEAFF
>NA|TRBJ1-1|NA|TRBV7-6
TGTGCCAGCAGCCCCAGAGGGACTGAAGCTTTCTTT
CASSPRGTEAFF
>TRBD2|TRBJ2-1|NA|TRBV5-1
TGCGCCAGCAGCCAAGGGCTAGCGGGAGGGTACAATGAGCAGTTCTTC
CASSQGLAGGYNEQFF
>TRBD1|TRBJ1-2|once|TRBV5-1
TGCGCCAGCAGCCGGTTATCAGGGGGCAACTATGGCTACACCTTC
CASSRLSGGNYGYTF
>TRBD1|TRBJ2-3|NA|TRBV6-1
TGTGCCATCAAACAGGGGGCAGATACGCAGTATTTT
CAIKQGADTQYF
>TRBD1|TRBJ1-2|NA|TRBV28
TGTGCCAGCAGAACATTAGGGGGCCGCGATGGCTACACCTTC
CASRTLGGRDGYTF
>NA|TRBJ2-3|NA|TRBV9
TGTGCCAGCAGCGCTCCGGACAGATCTAGCACAGATACGCAGTATTTT
CASSAPDRSSTDTQYF
>NA|TRBJ1-1|few|TRBV11-1
TGTGCCAGCAGCTTGGTAGGTGGGAACACTGAAGCTTTCTTT
CASSLVGGNTEAFF
>TRBD2|TRBJ2-6|NA|TRBV5-1
TGCGCCAGCAGCTTTCTAGCGGGGGGCCGCTCTGGGGCCAACGTCCTGACTTTC
CASSFLAGGRSGANVLTF
>NA|TRBJ2-1|NA|TRBV7-9
TGTGCCAGCAGCTTATGGGGAGAGCAGTTCTTC
CASSLWGEQFF
>NA|TRBJ1-4|NA|TRBV27
TGTGCCAGCAGGAAGACAAATCGCGAAAAACTGTTTTTT
CASRKTNREKLFF
>TRBD2|TRBJ2-2|NA|TRBV9
TGTGCCAGCAGCGCGGGTCTCGGGACTAGCGGGAGCACCGGGGAGCTGTTTTTT
CASSAGLGTSGSTGELFF